This passage covers 7 T cell receptor beta chains from one sample sequenced in a study of blood T cell repertoires in COVID-19. The method was immunoSEQ multiplex PCR; TCRdb's version includes in-frame clones alone and lacks a portion of them. This table has about 180,000 clones, approximately 81% appearing once. The sample consisted of peripheral blood. Receptors originate from a young man with active or convalescent COVID-19.

The chain recombines TRBV27 with TRBJ1-1; D not certain. Germline CDR1 and CDR2: MNHEY and SMNVEV (reference sequence). Trimming shortened V by 6 bases and J by 2 bases, and 19 bases separated the two germline ends. The CDR3 runs 16 residues. The CDR3 sequence is CASSPIPPGFNTEAFF. CDR3 DNA sequence: TGTGCCAGCAGCCCCATACCCCCGGGGTTTAACACTGAAGCTTTCTTT.

V gene TRBV18 combines with J gene TRBJ2-2; 12 positions agree with TRBD2. CDR1 KGHSH and CDR2 LQKENI come from the germline V gene. CDR3 size: 18 residues. J gave up 5 bases and V 0 bases, and 7 bases lay outside the gene matches. CDR3: CASSPPRLAGVRTGELFF. Written as DNA, the CDR3 is TGTGCCAGCTCACCACCGAGACTAGCGGGAGTAAGGACCGGGGAGCTGTTTTTT.

This clone was found a few times. The chain carries TRBV11-1 and TRBJ2-7, with 10 bases lining up with TRBD1. The trim removed 5 bases at V and 2 bases at J, leaving 3 bases unmatched. Germline V gives CDR1 SGHAT, CDR2 FQDESV (reference sequence). This CDR3 has 14 residues. CDR3 DNA: TGTGCCAGCAGCGTGACAGGGGGCGCCTACGAGCAGTACTTC. As protein: CASSVTGGAYEQYF.

This clone was seen many times. This chain uses TRBV12-3 or TRBV12-4 with TRBJ1-1, with D possibly matching TRBD1 (6 bases). CDR3 size: 13 residues. V lost 5 bases and J lost 4, with 11 bases in between. The CDR3 region is CASSTDSFTEAFF. The CDR3 DNA follows: TGTGCCAGCAGTACGGACAGTTTCACTGAAGCTTTCTTT.

V and J are TRBV6-6 and TRBJ1-5, with TRBD1 matching 7 bases. The length of the CDR3 is 16 residues. In germline, CDR1 is MNHNY, CDR2 SVGAGI (reference sequence). Losses at the gene ends were 5 bases for V and 5 bases for J; bases not matched to a gene: 12. The CDR3: CASSRNRDRIDQPQHF. The CDR3, as DNA: TGTGCCAGCAGTCGAAACCGGGACAGAATAGATCAGCCCCAGCATTTT.

This rearrangement joins TRBV7-9 to TRBJ2-3; TRBD1 matches at 7 bases. Germline CDR1 and CDR2: SEHNR and FQNEAQ (reference sequence). The CDR3 has 17 amino acids. Trimming cost V 1 base and J 1 base; bases outside gene matches: 8. In DNA form, the CDR3 reads TGTGCCAGCAGCTTAGGGTTAACAGGGGTCCGCACAGATACGCAGTATTTT. Its translation: CASSLGLTGVRTDTQYF.

The chain recombines TRBV11-2 with TRBJ1-6; D is ambiguous. The germline V and J ends were trimmed by 5 bases and 0 bases, with 14 bases remaining between them. Per germline, CDR1 SGHAT and CDR2 FQNNGV. The CDR3 runs 17 residues. The CDR3 DNA sequence: TGTGCCAGCAGCCAGGCCAGACAAAGCTCCTATAATTCACCCCTCCACTTT. Encoded protein: CASSQARQSSYNSPLHF.